The 11 T cell receptor beta chains listed next were all sequenced from one sample in a study of shared clonotypes between healthy human individuals. The repertoire was sequenced with immunoSEQ multiplex PCR; TCRdb's copy has only in-frame clones and lacks some. The sample lists millions of clones, around nine tenths seen once, with around 0.14% in the top ten. Input material: naive CD4+ T cells sorted from blood. Specified subset: CD45RA+ positively selected. These receptors all stem from a young man in good health.

This clone was seen just once. This chain links TRBV11-2 with TRBJ1-2; TRBD1 agrees at 12 bases. Germline V CDR1 and CDR2: SGHAT, FQNNGV. This CDR3 is built from 15 residues. V lost 4 bases and J lost 7; bases outside the gene matches: 7. CDR3 sequence reads: CASSWGQGADGGYTF. The CDR3, as DNA: TGTGCCAGCAGCTGGGGACAGGGGGCGGATGGTGGCTACACCTTC. The variable domain in full, completed from reference TRBV11-2 and TRBJ1-2, reads EAGVAQSPRYKIIEKRQSVAFWCNPISGHATLYWYQQILGQGPKLLIQFQNNGVVDDSQLPKDRFSAERLKGVDSTLKIQPAKLEDSAVYLCASSWGQGADGGYTFGSGTRLTVV.

This clone showed up just once. This chain joins TRBV6-1 and TRBJ2-7; no clear D gene. CDR3 size: 13 residues. Trimming shortened V by 3 bases and J by 6 bases, and 12 bases separated the two germline ends. Looked up from germline, CDR1 is MNHNS and CDR2 is SASEGT. The CDR3 reads CASSDPLPGEQYF. In DNA, the CDR3 is TGTGCCAGCAGTGATCCCCTACCGGGCGAGCAGTACTTC.

V gene TRBV5-1 combines with J gene TRBJ2-7; D ambiguous. The CDR3 extends over 14 amino acids. The germline CDR1 and CDR2 sequences are SGHRS and YFSETQ. With 3 bases removed from V and 6 bases from J, the gap between germline ends came to 16 bases. The CDR3 DNA follows: TGCGCCAGCAGCTCGCCGGAGTCTGCGAGCGAGCAGTACTTC. Translating it yields CASSSPESASEQYF.

This clone has only one observation. The sample carries other DNA sequences with the same CDR3. The chain carries TRBV2 and TRBJ2-3; 7 bases fit TRBD2. Looked up from germline, CDR1 is SNHLY and CDR2 is FYNNEI. The CDR3 is 15 amino acids. V shed 4 bases, J shed 1 base, and the junction held 5 bases outside the gene matches. The CDR3 DNA is TGTGCCAGCAGTGGACAGCGGGGAGGCACAGATACGCAGTATTTT. Its protein is CASSGQRGGTDTQYF.

The chain links TRBV6-5 to TRBJ1-1; D is perhaps TRBD1 (6 bases). V lost 2 bases to trimming and J lost 4 bases, with 11 bases between them. This CDR3 contains 14 residues. Looked up from germline, CDR1 is MNHEY and CDR2 is SVGAGI. CDR3: CASSYERGGTEAFF. CDR3 in DNA: TGTGCCAGCAGTTACGAAAGGGGGGGCACTGAAGCTTTCTTT.

The chain has TRBV7-9 and TRBJ1-4; D gene unclear. The V and J ends lost 3 bases and 5 bases respectively, with 13 bases between them. The CDR3 is made up of 15 amino acids. Germline V gene sequence: CDR1 SEHNR, CDR2 FQNEAQ (reference sequence). CDR3 sequence: CASSFEGGPNEKLFF. CDR3 DNA: TGTGCCAGCAGCTTCGAGGGAGGACCGAATGAAAAACTGTTTTTT.

In its sample, this clone was seen once. The chain joins TRBV7-9 to TRBJ1-2, with D uncertain. CDR1 is SEHNR, CDR2 FQNEAQ, per germline (reference sequence). The V gene lost 0 bases and the J gene lost 0 bases, with 11 bases spanning the gap. The CDR3 runs to 16 residues. The CDR3 is CASSLASTLANYGYTF. CDR3 in DNA: TGTGCCAGCAGCTTAGCGTCGACTTTAGCTAACTATGGCTACACCTTC. The full variable domain, its missing parts supplied by reference TRBV7-9 and TRBJ1-2, is DTGVSQNPRHKITKRGQNVTFRCDPISEHNRLYWYRQTLGQGPEFLTYFQNEAQLEKSRLLSDRFSAERPKGSFSTLEIQRTEQGDSAMYLCASSLASTLANYGYTFGSGTRLTVV.

This chain uses TRBV19 with TRBJ2-3; 7 bases line up with TRBD2. Germline values: CDR1 LNHDA, CDR2 SQIVND (reference sequence). CDR3 length: 16 residues. Trimming took 5 bases from V and 1 from J; bases not matched to a gene: 9. In DNA, the CDR3 is TGTGCCAGTAGTGCAGCGGGGAGGGTGGGCACAGATACGCAGTATTTT. This sequence encodes CASSAAGRVGTDTQYF. The full variable domain, rest sourced from reference TRBV19 and TRBJ2-3, is DGGITQSPKYLFRKEGQNVTLSCEQNLNHDAMYWYRQDPGQGLRLIYYSQIVNDFQKGDIAEGYSVSREKKESFPLTVTSAQKNPTAFYLCASSAAGRVGTDTQYFGPGTRLTVL.

In its sample, this clone was seen once. This sample also contains other DNA sequences that code for the same CDR3. The rearrangement joins TRBV7-2 to TRBJ2-1, with 9 positions matching TRBD2. The CDR3 runs 15 residues. Germline V gene sequence: CDR1 SGHTA, CDR2 FQGNSA. V dropped 5 bases and J dropped 4; count of bases not matched to a gene: 6. The DNA of the CDR3 is TGTGCCAGCAGCCTGACTAGCGGCACTTACAATGAGCAGTTCTTC. Residues: CASSLTSGTYNEQFF.

The rearrangement links TRBV9 to TRBJ2-3; 10 bases agree with TRBD2. CDR1 is SGDLS and CDR2 is YYNGEE in the germline V gene. V lost 3 bases to trimming and J lost 2 bases; unmatched junction nucleotides: 12. The CDR3 has 18 residues. The CDR3 spells CASSARYGTSVATDTQYF. CDR3 nucleotide sequence: TGTGCCAGCAGCGCCCGCTACGGGACTAGCGTGGCCACAGATACGCAGTATTTT.

With regard to this clone: This sample also contains other DNA sequences that code for the same CDR3. The CDR3 region is CASSLVPGGNSPLHF. The CDR3 region has the DNA TGCGCCAGCAGCTTGGTCCCAGGGGGGAATTCACCCCTCCACTTT. V usage is TRBV5-1 and J usage is TRBJ1-6, with 7 bases matching TRBD1. The CDR3 runs to 15 residues. The germline V gene encodes CDR1 SGHRS and CDR2 YFSETQ. V shed 0 bases and J 7 bases; nucleotides not matched to a gene: 4.